These T cell receptor beta chains were read from a single sample in a study of siplizumab effects on memory and regulatory T cells. Clones were sequenced by immunoSEQ multiplex PCR, and TCRdb holds only the in-frame ones, with some missing. The data show approximately 50,000 clones, roughly 92% seen once. Sequencing was done on a sample of CD8+ T cells sorted from blood. All receptors come from a human donor in good health. Both conserved end residues are part of each CDR3. Fields, in order: J gene, clone size, CDR3 length, D gene, V gene, CDR3 protein, CDR3 DNA. D genes are given only for firm matches. Clone size is stated in some rows and not others, as once, few, many or a class when expanded.

J gene: TRBJ1-1
clone size: -
CDR3 length: 15
D gene: -
V gene: TRBV7-9
CDR3 protein: CASSLEAGGVAEAFF
CDR3 DNA: TGTGCCAGCAGCTTAGAAGCCGGGGGGGTGGCTGAAGCTTTCTTT

J gene: TRBJ2-5
clone size: -
CDR3 length: 12
D gene: -
V gene: TRBV5-4
CDR3 protein: CASSRGRETQYF
CDR3 DNA: TGTGCCAGCAGTCGGGGAAGGGAGACCCAGTACTTC

J gene: TRBJ2-1
clone size: -
CDR3 length: 13
D gene: TRBD2
V gene: TRBV19
CDR3 protein: CASSPPQRELRFF
CDR3 DNA: TGTGCCAGTAGTCCGCCCCAGCGGGAGTTACGGTTCTTC

J gene: TRBJ2-7
clone size: -
CDR3 length: 15
D gene: TRBD1
V gene: TRBV10-1
CDR3 protein: CASSESGTGDYEQYF
CDR3 DNA: TGCGCCAGCAGTGAGTCCGGGACAGGGGACTACGAGCAGTACTTC

J gene: TRBJ2-1
clone size: -
CDR3 length: 15
D gene: -
V gene: TRBV10-3
CDR3 protein: CAISEGGQPYNEQFF
CDR3 DNA: TGTGCCATCAGTGAAGGGGGGCAGCCCTACAATGAGCAGTTCTTC

J gene: TRBJ1-1
clone size: -
CDR3 length: 12
D gene: -
V gene: TRBV6-1
CDR3 protein: CASTPGATEAFF
CDR3 DNA: TGTGCCAGCACCCCAGGGGCAACTGAAGCTTTCTTT

J gene: TRBJ2-7
clone size: once
CDR3 length: 13
D gene: -
V gene: TRBV29-1
CDR3 protein: CSVEIDRSYEQYF
CDR3 DNA: TGCAGCGTTGAAATCGACCGCTCCTACGAGCAGTACTTC

J gene: TRBJ1-2
clone size: -
CDR3 length: 13
D gene: TRBD1
V gene: TRBV14
CDR3 protein: CASSLSQGGGYTF
CDR3 DNA: TGTGCCAGCAGCCTGTCCCAGGGGGGGGGCTACACCTTC

J gene: TRBJ1-6
clone size: -
CDR3 length: 16
D gene: TRBD1
V gene: TRBV19
CDR3 protein: CASSDPGQGRISPLHF
CDR3 DNA: TGTGCCAGTAGTGATCCGGGACAGGGGAGGATTTCACCCCTCCACTTT

J gene: TRBJ2-5
clone size: -
CDR3 length: 15
D gene: TRBD1
V gene: TRBV4-1
CDR3 protein: CASSQMDREGATQYF
CDR3 DNA: TGCGCCAGCAGCCAAATGGACAGGGAAGGTGCGACCCAGTACTTC

J gene: TRBJ2-7
clone size: -
CDR3 length: 14
D gene: -
V gene: TRBV18
CDR3 protein: CASSPPETWHEQYF
CDR3 DNA: TGTGCCAGCTCACCACCTGAGACATGGCACGAGCAGTACTTC

J gene: TRBJ1-2
clone size: -
CDR3 length: 15
D gene: -
V gene: TRBV4-1
CDR3 protein: CASSHGPQGRRGYTF
CDR3 DNA: TGCGCCAGCAGCCACGGGCCACAGGGACGGCGCGGCTACACCTTC

J gene: TRBJ1-4
clone size: -
CDR3 length: 14
D gene: -
V gene: TRBV5-1
CDR3 protein: CASSLVGFREKLFF
CDR3 DNA: TGCGCCAGCAGCTTGGTTGGTTTTAGAGAAAAACTGTTTTTT

J gene: TRBJ1-2
clone size: once
CDR3 length: 14
D gene: -
V gene: TRBV9
CDR3 protein: CASSVVGREDGYTF
CDR3 DNA: TGTGCCAGCAGCGTAGTCGGCAGGGAAGATGGCTACACCTTC

J gene: TRBJ1-1
clone size: -
CDR3 length: 13
D gene: -
V gene: TRBV28
CDR3 protein: CASSYVKNTEAFF
CDR3 DNA: TGTGCCAGCAGTTACGTAAAGAACACTGAAGCTTTCTTT

J gene: TRBJ2-1
clone size: -
CDR3 length: 15
D gene: -
V gene: TRBV29-1
CDR3 protein: CSAPPDRGLYNEQFF
CDR3 DNA: TGCAGCGCCCCACCCGACAGGGGACTATACAATGAGCAGTTCTTC

J gene: TRBJ2-2
clone size: once
CDR3 length: 19
D gene: TRBD2
V gene: TRBV27
CDR3 protein: CASKEDGASGRAFTGELFF
CDR3 DNA: TGTGCCAGTAAAGAAGACGGGGCTAGCGGGAGGGCTTTCACCGGGGAGCTGTTTTTT

J gene: TRBJ1-1
clone size: -
CDR3 length: 16
D gene: -
V gene: TRBV10-3
CDR3 protein: CAISEVGQAMNTEAFF
CDR3 DNA: TGTGCCATCAGTGAAGTGGGTCAGGCAATGAACACTGAAGCTTTCTTT

J gene: TRBJ2-6
clone size: -
CDR3 length: 17
D gene: -
V gene: TRBV2
CDR3 protein: CASSEYHGLSGANVLTF
CDR3 DNA: TGTGCCAGCAGTGAATATCACGGACTCTCTGGGGCCAACGTCCTGACTTTC

J gene: TRBJ2-7
clone size: -
CDR3 length: 17
D gene: TRBD2
V gene: TRBV19
CDR3 protein: CASTIRLAGGPGYEQYF
CDR3 DNA: TGTGCCAGTACGATAAGACTAGCGGGAGGGCCGGGTTACGAGCAGTACTTC

J gene: TRBJ2-3
clone size: -
CDR3 length: 15
D gene: -
V gene: TRBV28
CDR3 protein: CASSYLDRPTDTQYF
CDR3 DNA: TGTGCCAGCAGTTACCTTGACAGACCCACAGATACGCAGTATTTT

J gene: TRBJ2-1
clone size: -
CDR3 length: 13
D gene: -
V gene: TRBV7-3
CDR3 protein: CASSLDYYNEQFF
CDR3 DNA: TGTGCCAGCAGCTTAGACTACTACAATGAGCAGTTCTTC

J gene: TRBJ1-1
clone size: once
CDR3 length: 14
D gene: -
V gene: TRBV7-2
CDR3 protein: CASSFWGMNTEAFF
CDR3 DNA: TGTGCCAGCAGCTTTTGGGGGATGAACACTGAAGCTTTCTTT

J gene: TRBJ2-7
clone size: -
CDR3 length: 14
D gene: TRBD1
V gene: TRBV7-8
CDR3 protein: CASSSGTGSYEQYF
CDR3 DNA: TGTGCCAGCAGCTCCGGGACAGGGTCCTACGAGCAGTACTTC

J gene: TRBJ2-2
clone size: -
CDR3 length: 14
D gene: -
V gene: TRBV30
CDR3 protein: CAWIPGEYTGELFF
CDR3 DNA: TGTGCCTGGATCCCGGGTGAATATACCGGGGAGCTGTTTTTT

J gene: TRBJ1-4
clone size: -
CDR3 length: 18
D gene: -
V gene: TRBV18
CDR3 protein: CASSPTLDRGATNEKLFF
CDR3 DNA: TGTGCCAGCTCACCAACTCTCGACAGAGGCGCAACTAATGAAAAACTGTTTTTT

J gene: TRBJ1-3
clone size: -
CDR3 length: 16
D gene: -
V gene: TRBV12-5
CDR3 protein: CASGLLEGPRGNTIYF
CDR3 DNA: TGTGCTAGTGGTTTGTTGGAGGGACCACGGGGAAACACCATATATTTT

J gene: TRBJ2-7
clone size: -
CDR3 length: 16
D gene: -
V gene: TRBV29-1
CDR3 protein: CSVLTGVEPFSYEQYF
CDR3 DNA: TGCAGCGTACTCACCGGAGTCGAACCTTTCTCCTACGAGCAGTACTTC

J gene: TRBJ1-2
clone size: -
CDR3 length: 15
D gene: TRBD1
V gene: TRBV10-3
CDR3 protein: CAISESGTGAGGYTF
CDR3 DNA: TGTGCCATCAGTGAGTCGGGGACAGGGGCCGGTGGCTACACCTTC

J gene: TRBJ2-2
clone size: -
CDR3 length: 14
D gene: -
V gene: TRBV6-4
CDR3 protein: CASSESGDTGELFF
CDR3 DNA: TGTGCCAGCAGTGAGTCAGGGGACACCGGGGAGCTGTTTTTT

J gene: TRBJ1-2
clone size: -
CDR3 length: 13
D gene: -
V gene: TRBV7-9
CDR3 protein: CASSPNNERADTF
CDR3 DNA: TGTGCCAGCAGTCCTAACAATGAACGGGCGGACACCTTC

J gene: TRBJ2-3
clone size: -
CDR3 length: 17
D gene: TRBD1
V gene: TRBV5-1
CDR3 protein: CASRDLGGTGRTDTQYF
CDR3 DNA: TGCGCCAGCAGGGATTTAGGGGGGACAGGGCGGACAGATACGCAGTATTTT

J gene: TRBJ1-5
clone size: -
CDR3 length: 20
D gene: TRBD1
V gene: TRBV9
CDR3 protein: CASSTLAGTGPLYSNQPQHF
CDR3 DNA: TGTGCCAGCAGCACACTAGCCGGGACAGGGCCACTTTATAGCAATCAGCCCCAGCATTTT

J gene: TRBJ2-2
clone size: -
CDR3 length: 18
D gene: -
V gene: TRBV6-1
CDR3 protein: CASSDWGTGTRNTGELFF
CDR3 DNA: TGTGCCAGCAGTGACTGGGGAACCGGGACAAGGAACACCGGGGAGCTGTTTTTT

J gene: TRBJ1-1
clone size: -
CDR3 length: 12
D gene: -
V gene: TRBV13
CDR3 protein: CASSLGWDEAFF
CDR3 DNA: TGTGCCAGCAGCTTAGGCTGGGACGAAGCTTTCTTT

J gene: TRBJ1-5
clone size: -
CDR3 length: 14
D gene: -
V gene: TRBV6-6
CDR3 protein: CASRDGLGNQPQHF
CDR3 DNA: TGTGCCAGCAGAGATGGACTGGGCAATCAGCCCCAGCATTTT

J gene: TRBJ2-7
clone size: once
CDR3 length: 16
D gene: TRBD2
V gene: TRBV4-1
CDR3 protein: CASSLGTSGTVWEQYF
CDR3 DNA: TGCGCCAGCAGCCTCGGGACTAGCGGGACAGTCTGGGAGCAGTACTTC

J gene: TRBJ2-7
clone size: -
CDR3 length: 12
D gene: -
V gene: TRBV30
CDR3 protein: CAGEWGLYEQYF
CDR3 DNA: TGTGCCGGGGAATGGGGTCTCTACGAGCAGTACTTC

J gene: TRBJ1-4
clone size: -
CDR3 length: 14
D gene: -
V gene: TRBV7-9
CDR3 protein: CASSAPSTNEKLFF
CDR3 DNA: TGTGCCAGCAGCGCGCCATCTACTAATGAAAAACTGTTTTTT

J gene: TRBJ2-3
clone size: -
CDR3 length: 18
D gene: TRBD2
V gene: TRBV9
CDR3 protein: CASSVVPLREVLLDTQYF
CDR3 DNA: TGTGCCAGCAGCGTAGTGCCCCTGCGGGAGGTCCTCTTAGATACGCAGTATTTT

J gene: TRBJ1-5
clone size: -
CDR3 length: 13
D gene: -
V gene: TRBV19
CDR3 protein: CASSRGQNQPQHF
CDR3 DNA: TGTGCCAGTAGTAGGGGTCAGAATCAGCCCCAGCATTTT

J gene: TRBJ1-2
clone size: -
CDR3 length: 10
D gene: -
V gene: TRBV19
CDR3 protein: CASYGGDYTF
CDR3 DNA: TGTGCCAGTTACGGGGGTGACTACACCTTC

J gene: TRBJ2-1
clone size: -
CDR3 length: 17
D gene: TRBD2
V gene: TRBV7-9
CDR3 protein: CASSPLAGDLSYNEQFF
CDR3 DNA: TGTGCCAGCAGCCCCTTGGCGGGAGATTTGTCCTACAATGAGCAGTTCTTC

J gene: TRBJ2-5
clone size: -
CDR3 length: 15
D gene: -
V gene: TRBV11-1
CDR3 protein: CASSPKGGYQETQYF
CDR3 DNA: TGTGCCAGCAGCCCCAAGGGGGGATACCAAGAGACCCAGTACTTC

J gene: TRBJ2-7
clone size: -
CDR3 length: 17
D gene: -
V gene: TRBV11-2
CDR3 protein: CASSFSPPHGGLGEQYF
CDR3 DNA: TGTGCCAGCAGCTTCTCCCCCCCCCATGGGGGTTTAGGCGAGCAGTACTTC

J gene: TRBJ1-5
clone size: -
CDR3 length: 12
D gene: -
V gene: TRBV7-9
CDR3 protein: CASSFPMEPQHF
CDR3 DNA: TGTGCCAGCAGCTTTCCTATGGAGCCCCAGCATTTT

J gene: TRBJ2-7
clone size: -
CDR3 length: 14
D gene: -
V gene: TRBV4-1
CDR3 protein: CASSQGLGPYEQYF
CDR3 DNA: TGCGCCAGCAGCCAAGGTCTTGGGCCCTACGAGCAGTACTTC

J gene: TRBJ2-2
clone size: -
CDR3 length: 14
D gene: -
V gene: TRBV5-1
CDR3 protein: CASSLVGYPGELFF
CDR3 DNA: TGCGCCAGCAGCTTGGTCGGGTACCCCGGGGAGCTGTTTTTT

J gene: TRBJ2-1
clone size: once
CDR3 length: 14
D gene: TRBD2
V gene: TRBV27
CDR3 protein: CASSFLAGGDEQFF
CDR3 DNA: TGTGCCAGCAGTTTCCTAGCGGGAGGGGATGAGCAGTTCTTC

J gene: TRBJ1-1
clone size: once
CDR3 length: 14
D gene: -
V gene: TRBV19
CDR3 protein: CASSMRGGYTEAFF
CDR3 DNA: TGTGCCAGTAGTATGAGGGGCGGCTATACTGAAGCTTTCTTT

J gene: TRBJ2-2
clone size: -
CDR3 length: 14
D gene: TRBD2
V gene: TRBV7-3
CDR3 protein: CASSPTTSSGELFF
CDR3 DNA: TGTGCCAGCAGCCCAACGACTAGCAGTGGGGAGCTGTTTTTT

J gene: TRBJ1-2
clone size: many
CDR3 length: 15
D gene: TRBD1
V gene: TRBV28
CDR3 protein: CASSSGTGFWYGYTF
CDR3 DNA: TGTGCCAGCAGTTCCGGGACAGGGTTTTGGTATGGCTACACCTTC

J gene: TRBJ2-4
clone size: -
CDR3 length: 13
D gene: -
V gene: TRBV27
CDR3 protein: CASSLSTTSIQYF
CDR3 DNA: TGTGCCAGCAGTTTATCCACCACGAGTATTCAGTACTTC

J gene: TRBJ2-7
clone size: -
CDR3 length: 17
D gene: TRBD2
V gene: TRBV28
CDR3 protein: CASSTSGVAGFAHEQYF
CDR3 DNA: TGTGCCAGCAGTACCTCGGGAGTAGCGGGGTTTGCACACGAGCAGTACTTC

J gene: TRBJ2-1
clone size: -
CDR3 length: 12
D gene: -
V gene: TRBV5-1
CDR3 protein: CASSYGYNEQFF
CDR3 DNA: TGCGCCAGCAGCTACGGTTACAATGAGCAGTTCTTC

J gene: TRBJ1-1
clone size: once
CDR3 length: 15
D gene: -
V gene: TRBV27
CDR3 protein: CASSPLTVMNTEAFF
CDR3 DNA: TGTGCCAGCAGTCCGCTGACAGTTATGAACACTGAAGCTTTCTTT

J gene: TRBJ2-7
clone size: -
CDR3 length: 16
D gene: -
V gene: TRBV7-3
CDR3 protein: CASSLPGEINYLEQYF
CDR3 DNA: TGTGCCAGCAGCTTACCAGGGGAGATAAACTACTTAGAGCAGTACTTC

J gene: TRBJ2-7
clone size: -
CDR3 length: 13
D gene: -
V gene: TRBV27
CDR3 protein: CASGRTGSYEQYF
CDR3 DNA: TGTGCCAGCGGGAGAACAGGGTCCTACGAGCAGTACTTC

J gene: TRBJ2-7
clone size: -
CDR3 length: 12
D gene: -
V gene: TRBV30
CDR3 protein: CALVGQPYEQYF
CDR3 DNA: TGTGCCCTCGTCGGACAGCCATACGAGCAGTACTTC

J gene: TRBJ2-7
clone size: once
CDR3 length: 14
D gene: -
V gene: TRBV9
CDR3 protein: CASSPYDEDYEQYF
CDR3 DNA: TGTGCCAGCAGCCCATATGATGAGGACTACGAGCAGTACTTC